Shown below are 20 T cell receptor beta chains from a single sample sequenced in a study of identical twins. TCRdb used MiXCR to reprocess the 5' RACE reads, holding one entry per CDR3 protein. The data contain 150,000 or so distinct CDR3 sequences, 3% to 4.5% of them singletons. Sequenced sample: memory T cells sorted from blood. The source is a man younger than 30 in good health.

At least ten counts were recorded for this clonotype. The chain combines TRBV12-3 or TRBV12-4 with TRBJ1-1, with a weak D call TRBD1 (5 bases). Trimming removed 8 bases from V and 4 bases from J, with 14 bases in between. This CDR3 is 13 amino acids long. This CDR3 reads CASSPQRGTEAFF. The CDR3 DNA follows: TGTGCCAGCTCCCCCCAAAGGGGCACTGAAGCTTTCTTT.

This clonotype was detected many times. In nucleotides, the CDR3 is TGTGCCAGCAGCTTAGAGGTGGGGGACTATGAGACCCAGTACTTC. It codes for CASSLEVGDYETQYF. The rearrangement joins TRBV7-7 to TRBJ2-5; 7 bases match TRBD2. V dropped 1 base and J dropped 5; count of bases not matched to a gene: 7. Per the germline V gene, CDR1 is SSHAT and CDR2 is FNYEAQ (reference sequence). This CDR3 is built from 15 residues. Supplemented by reference TRBV7-7 and TRBJ2-5, the full variable domain reads GAGVSQSPRYKVTKRGQDVTLRCDPISSHATLYWYQQALGQGPEFLTYFNYEAQPDKSGLPSDRFSAERPEGSISTLTIQRTEQRDSAMYRCASSLEVGDYETQYFGPGTRLLVL.

This clonotype was seen a handful of times. The chain couples TRBV6-5 to TRBJ1-3; no clear D. V lost 4 bases and J lost 4, with 17 bases in between. The CDR3 length is 16 residues. In germline, CDR1 is MNHEY, CDR2 SVGAGI. The CDR3 DNA is TGTGCCAGCAGTTCTTCAACTACGAGGGCGGGAAACACCATATATTTT. It codes for CASSSSTTRAGNTIYF.

The table lists this clonotype with many counts. The genes are TRBV20-1 and TRBJ2-3, with D tentatively TRBD2 (7 bases). Germline V gene data show CDR1 as DFQATT and CDR2 as SNEGSKA (reference sequence). CDR3 length: 11 amino acids. Trimming removed 7 bases at V and 6 bases at J, with 11 bases between. CDR3 protein: CSGAGADTQYF. DNA for the CDR3: TGCAGTGGTGCGGGGGCGGATACGCAGTATTTT.

This clonotype was seen at least ten times. The genes are TRBV28 and TRBJ2-6; TRBD2 might be the D (7 bases). Germline V gene sequence: CDR1 MDHEN, CDR2 SYDVKM. CDR3 length: 15 residues. The DNA of the CDR3 is TGTGCTACCCAGGGGAGGGGAAACGGGGCCAACGTCCTGACTTTC. Its protein product is CATQGRGNGANVLTF.

This clonotype showed up many times. The rearrangement links TRBV25-1 to TRBJ2-5; 7 nucleotides agree with TRBD1. The V and J ends lost 1 base and 5 bases, in that order; junction bases with no gene match: 7. CDR3 length: 15 residues. Germline V gives CDR1 MGHDK, CDR2 SYGVNS. CDR3 DNA sequence: TGTGCCAGCAGTGAATTTAAGGGGGCGGGTGAGACCCAGTACTTC. This translates into CASSEFKGAGETQYF. The complete variable domain, with remaining parts taken from reference TRBV25-1 and TRBJ2-5, reads EADIYQTPRYLVIGTGKKITLECSQTMGHDKMYWYQQDPGMELHLIHYSYGVNSTEKGDLSSESTVSRIRTEHFPLTLESARPSHTSQYLCASSEFKGAGETQYFGPGTRLLVL.

This clonotype was seen at least ten times. The chain is built from TRBV5-1 and TRBJ2-2, with TRBD1 matching 7 bases. Germline lookup yields CDR1 SGHRS and CDR2 YFSETQ. This CDR3 has 17 residues. V dropped 0 bases and J dropped 4; count of bases not matched to a gene: 9. In DNA form, the CDR3 reads TGCGCCAGCAGCTTGGAACCGACAGGGATTGGCACCGGGGAGCTGTTTTTT. Encoded protein: CASSLEPTGIGTGELFF.

A few counts support this clonotype. The chain is built from TRBV25-1 and TRBJ2-2; D gene ambiguous. The CDR3 contains 16 residues. Trimming removed 0 bases from V and 5 bases from J, with 13 bases in between. Germline CDR1 MGHDK, CDR2 SYGVNS. This CDR3 reads CASSEYRTDGTGELFF. The CDR3 DNA sequence: TGTGCCAGCAGTGAATATAGAACCGATGGGACCGGGGAGCTGTTTTTT.

Ten or more counts support this clonotype. The rearrangement links TRBV27 to TRBJ2-7; D gene unclear. Trimming shortened V by 0 bases and J by 6 bases, and 18 bases separated the two germline ends. This CDR3 spans 16 amino acids. Germline CDR1 is MNHEY and CDR2 is SMNVEV (reference sequence). CDR3 protein: CASSLSVWVGSGEQYF. CDR3 nucleotides: TGTGCCAGCAGTTTATCGGTTTGGGTAGGGTCTGGCGAGCAGTACTTC.

This clonotype was recorded many times. J is TRBJ2-3 and V is TRBV29-1; D perhaps matches TRBD2 (6 bases). CDR1 SQVTM and CDR2 ANQGSEA come from the germline V gene. This CDR3 has 14 amino acids. The V end lost 4 bases, the J end lost 4 bases, and 15 bases lay between the germline ends. The CDR3 coding sequence is TGCAGCGTTGCCATGGGCGGGACCTCAGATACGCAGTATTTT. Amino acids: CSVAMGGTSDTQYF.

In its sample, this clonotype was seen many times. The chain recombines TRBV5-1 with TRBJ1-3; D unresolved. This CDR3 has 18 residues. Germline V lookup: CDR1 SGHRS, CDR2 YFSETQ. Trimming shortened V by 2 bases and J by 2 bases, and 20 bases separated the two germline ends. CDR3 loop: CASSLKLIGSSTGNTIYF. The CDR3 DNA is TGCGCCAGCAGCTTAAAGCTTATTGGGAGTTCCACTGGAAACACCATATATTTT.

This clonotype showed up many times. This chain connects TRBV20-1 to TRBJ2-7, with TRBD2 matching over 11 bases. The germline V gene encodes CDR1 DFQATT and CDR2 SNEGSKA (reference sequence). Losses at the gene ends were 7 bases for V and 7 bases for J; bases not matched to a gene: 12. This CDR3 spans 14 amino acids. The CDR3 coding sequence is TGCAGTGTCCCGCAGACTAGCGGGATTCATGAGCAGTACTTC. Translating gives CSVPQTSGIHEQYF.

This clonotype was observed many times. The chain uses TRBV20-1 and TRBJ2-1; 10 bases map to TRBD2. This CDR3 comprises 15 residues. From germline, CDR1 is DFQATT and CDR2 SNEGSKA (reference sequence). The V gene end was trimmed by 1 base and the J gene end by 8 bases; junction bases not matched to a gene: 8. CDR3 loop: CSARGLAGVGDEQFF. The CDR3 coding sequence is TGCAGTGCTAGAGGCCTAGCGGGAGTCGGAGATGAGCAGTTCTTC.

Ten or more counts support this clonotype. This sequence joins TRBV7-2 and TRBJ2-7; no reliable D call. Germline V gene lookup returns CDR1 SGHTA and CDR2 FQGNSA. The CDR3 has 14 residues. V was cut by 2 bases and J by 5 bases, with 13 bases left in between. The CDR3 region is CASSLFQNGHEQYF. In DNA form, the CDR3 reads TGTGCCAGCAGCTTATTCCAAAATGGGCACGAGCAGTACTTC.

This clonotype was counted many times. The chain uses TRBV3-1 and TRBJ2-3; TRBD2 is a possible D gene (5 bases). The CDR3 covers 16 residues. CDR1 LGHDT and CDR2 YNNKEL come from the germline V gene (reference sequence). V lost 1 base and J lost 4, with 15 bases in between. CDR3 bases: TGTGCCAGCAGCCAAGGATTGCGAGGGAGAGCAGATACGCAGTATTTT. It codes for CASSQGLRGRADTQYF.

This clonotype was observed many times. V is TRBV5-1 and J is TRBJ2-2, with D unclear. Germline CDR1 SGHRS, CDR2 YFSETQ. The CDR3 spans 14 residues. V dropped 4 bases and J dropped 7 bases, with 14 bases sitting between them. This CDR3 reads CASSTKDPDGELFF. The CDR3 coding sequence is TGCGCCAGCAGCACGAAGGACCCGGACGGGGAGCTGTTTTTT.

This clonotype was observed at least ten times. J is TRBJ2-7 and V is TRBV28, with 9 bases aligning to TRBD2. In germline, CDR1 is MDHEN, CDR2 SYDVKM. This CDR3 is 14 amino acids long. V trimming: 7 bases; J trimming: 2 bases; junction bases outside the gene matches: 6. CDR3 nucleotide sequence: TGTGCCAGCATCGGCGCGGGGGGGGCCTACGAGCAGTACTTC. It is translated as CASIGAGGAYEQYF.

This clonotype was observed at least ten times. This chain joins TRBV7-2 and TRBJ2-3, with TRBD2 as a possible D gene (6 bases). Germline loops: CDR1 SGHTA, CDR2 FQGNSA. V was pared by 5 bases and J by 3 bases, with 15 bases between. The CDR3 covers 15 residues. The CDR3 DNA follows: TGTGCCAGCAGCCACGAGCCAGGGAGGACAGATACGCAGTATTTT. This codes for CASSHEPGRTDTQYF. Supplemented by reference TRBV7-2 and TRBJ2-3, the full variable domain reads GAGVSQSPSNKVTEKGKDVELRCDPISGHTALYWYRQSLGQGLEFLIYFQGNSAPDKSGLPSDRFSAERTGGSVSTLTIQRTQQEDSAVYLCASSHEPGRTDTQYFGPGTRLTVL.

There are many counts of this clonotype. The chain is built from TRBV20-1 and TRBJ1-2; possible D gene TRBD1, 5 bases. The CDR3 is 15 amino acids. Germline V gene sequence: CDR1 DFQATT, CDR2 SNEGSKA (reference sequence). V was pared by 0 bases and J by 4 bases, with 15 bases between. Here the CDR3 DNA reads TGCAGTGCTAGAGATCTGGAGGGGCGCACCTATGGCTACACCTTC. Protein: CSARDLEGRTYGYTF.

In its sample, this clonotype was seen many times. The rearrangement links TRBV7-6 to TRBJ2-5; 7 bases line up with TRBD1. The V and J ends lost 6 bases and 5 bases, in that order; junction bases with no gene match: 6. Germline V gene sequence: CDR1 SGHVS, CDR2 FNYEAQ. The CDR3 extends over 13 amino acids. CDR3 sequence reads: CASRTDRWETQYF. The CDR3 DNA reads TGTGCCAGCAGAACGGACAGGTGGGAGACCCAGTACTTC. Full variable domain (outside the CDR3, taken from reference TRBV7-6 and TRBJ2-5): GAGVSQSPRYKVTKRGQDVALRCDPISGHVSLYWYRQALGQGPEFLTYFNYEAQQDKSGLPNDRFSAERPEGSISTLTIQRTEQRDSAMYRCASRTDRWETQYFGPGTRLLVL.